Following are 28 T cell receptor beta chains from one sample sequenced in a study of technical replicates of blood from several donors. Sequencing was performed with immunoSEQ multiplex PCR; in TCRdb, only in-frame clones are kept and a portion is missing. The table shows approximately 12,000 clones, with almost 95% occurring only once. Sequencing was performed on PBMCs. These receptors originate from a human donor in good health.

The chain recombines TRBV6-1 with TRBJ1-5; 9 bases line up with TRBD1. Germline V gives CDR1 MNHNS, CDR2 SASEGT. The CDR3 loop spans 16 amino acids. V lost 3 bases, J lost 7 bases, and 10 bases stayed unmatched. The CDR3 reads CASSDQLQGARQPQHF. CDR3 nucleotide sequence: TGTGCCAGCAGTGACCAACTACAGGGGGCTCGACAGCCCCAGCATTTT.

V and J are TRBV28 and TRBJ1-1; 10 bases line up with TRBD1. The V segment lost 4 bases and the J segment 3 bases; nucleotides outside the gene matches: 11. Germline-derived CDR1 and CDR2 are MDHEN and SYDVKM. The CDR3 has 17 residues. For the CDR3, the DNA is TGTGCCAGCAGTTCATTTGACAGGGGGCGCCGGGACACTGAAGCTTTCTTT. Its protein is CASSSFDRGRRDTEAFF.

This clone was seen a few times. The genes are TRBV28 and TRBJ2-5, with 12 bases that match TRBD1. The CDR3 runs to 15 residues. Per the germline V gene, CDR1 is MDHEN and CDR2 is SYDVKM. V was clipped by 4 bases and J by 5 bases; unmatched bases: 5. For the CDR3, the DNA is TGTGCCAGCAGTTCTGGGACAGGGGGCGCGGAGACCCAGTACTTC. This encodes CASSSGTGGAETQYF.

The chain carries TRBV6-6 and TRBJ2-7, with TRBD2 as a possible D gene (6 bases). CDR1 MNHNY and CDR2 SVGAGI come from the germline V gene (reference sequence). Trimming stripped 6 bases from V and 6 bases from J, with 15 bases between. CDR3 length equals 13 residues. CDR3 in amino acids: CASSSLAWGEQYF. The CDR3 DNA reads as TGTGCCAGCAGCTCACTAGCTTGGGGCGAGCAGTACTTC.

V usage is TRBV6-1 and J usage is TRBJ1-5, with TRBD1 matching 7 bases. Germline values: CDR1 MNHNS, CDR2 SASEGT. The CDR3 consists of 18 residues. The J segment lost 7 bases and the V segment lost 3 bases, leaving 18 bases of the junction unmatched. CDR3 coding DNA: TGTGCCAGCAGTGATAGGTCGTTCGGACAGGCGTCCCGACAGCCCCAGCATTTT. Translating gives CASSDRSFGQASRQPQHF.

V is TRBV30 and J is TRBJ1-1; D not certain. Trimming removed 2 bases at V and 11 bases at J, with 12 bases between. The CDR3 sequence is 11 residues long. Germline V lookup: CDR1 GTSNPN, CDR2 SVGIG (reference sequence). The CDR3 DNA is TGTGCCTGGAGTTTGACGGAGGCGGCTTTCTTT. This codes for CAWSLTEAAFF.

This CDR3 is CASSQDVRNTIYF. For the CDR3, the DNA is TGTGCCAGCAGCCAAGATGTCAGAAACACCATATATTTT. The genes are TRBV4-2 and TRBJ1-3; D not resolved. V gave up 0 bases and J gave up 5 bases, with 5 bases separating them. The CDR3 has 13 residues. The V gene's germline CDR1 is LGHNA and CDR2 YNFKEQ.

CDR3 sequence: CASSPGLAGINIQYF. DNA of the CDR3: TGTGCCAGCAGCCCCGGACTAGCGGGAATCAACATTCAGTACTTC. The J gene is TRBJ2-4, the V gene TRBV5-6, with 12 bases matching TRBD2. The junction had 6 bases not matched to a gene; V was cut back by 4 bases and J by 7 bases. The CDR3 is 15 amino acids. CDR1 SGHDT and CDR2 YYEEEE come from the germline V gene.

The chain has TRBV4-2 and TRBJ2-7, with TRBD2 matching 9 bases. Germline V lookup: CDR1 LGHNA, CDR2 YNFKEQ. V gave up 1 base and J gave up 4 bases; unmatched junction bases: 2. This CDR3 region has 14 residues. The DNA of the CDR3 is TGTGCCAGCAGCCAAGCTAGCGGGACTTACGAGCAGTACTTC. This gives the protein CASSQASGTYEQYF.

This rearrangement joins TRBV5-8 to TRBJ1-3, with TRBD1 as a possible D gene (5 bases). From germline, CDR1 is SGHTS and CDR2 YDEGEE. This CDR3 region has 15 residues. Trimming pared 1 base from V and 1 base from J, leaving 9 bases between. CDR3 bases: TGTGCCAGCAGCTTGCAGGGATGGTCTGGAAACACCATATATTTT. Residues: CASSLQGWSGNTIYF. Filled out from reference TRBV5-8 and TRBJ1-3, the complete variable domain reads EAGVTQSPTHLIKTRGQQATLRCSPISGHTSVYWYQQALGLGLQFLLWYDEGEERNRGNFPPRFSGRQFPNYSSELNVNALELEDSALYLCASSLQGWSGNTIYFGEGSWLTVV.

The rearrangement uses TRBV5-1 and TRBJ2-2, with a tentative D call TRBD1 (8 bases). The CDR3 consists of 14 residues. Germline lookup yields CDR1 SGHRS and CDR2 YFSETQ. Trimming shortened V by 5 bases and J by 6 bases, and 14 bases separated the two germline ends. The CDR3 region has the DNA TGCGCCAGCAGTCTACAGGGGGGGGCCGGGGAGCTGTTTTTT. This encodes CASSLQGGAGELFF.

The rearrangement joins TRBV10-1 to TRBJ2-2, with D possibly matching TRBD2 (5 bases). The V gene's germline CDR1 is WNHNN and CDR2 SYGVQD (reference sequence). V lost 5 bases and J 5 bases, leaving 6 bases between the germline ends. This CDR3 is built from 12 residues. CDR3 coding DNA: TGCGCCAGCAGTACGGGAACCGGGGAGCTGTTTTTT. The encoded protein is CASSTGTGELFF.

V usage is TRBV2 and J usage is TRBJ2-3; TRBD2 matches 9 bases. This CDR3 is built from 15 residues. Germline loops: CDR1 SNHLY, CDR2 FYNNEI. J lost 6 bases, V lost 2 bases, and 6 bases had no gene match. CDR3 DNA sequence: TGTGCCAGCAGTGAAAATAGCGGGGGATTTGATACGCAGTATTTT. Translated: CASSENSGGFDTQYF.

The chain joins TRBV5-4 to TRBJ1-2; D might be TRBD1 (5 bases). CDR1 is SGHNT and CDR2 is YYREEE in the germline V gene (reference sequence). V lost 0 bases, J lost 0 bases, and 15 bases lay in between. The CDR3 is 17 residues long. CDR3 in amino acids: CASSLDRGVGTNYGYTF. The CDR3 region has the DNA TGTGCCAGCAGCTTGGACCGGGGGGTTGGTACTAACTATGGCTACACCTTC.

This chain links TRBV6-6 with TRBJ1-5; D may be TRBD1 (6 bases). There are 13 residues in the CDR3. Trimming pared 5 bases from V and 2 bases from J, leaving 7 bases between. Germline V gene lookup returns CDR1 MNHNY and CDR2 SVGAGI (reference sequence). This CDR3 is CASSGGGNQPQHF. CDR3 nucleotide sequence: TGTGCCAGCAGTGGGGGCGGCAATCAGCCCCAGCATTTT.

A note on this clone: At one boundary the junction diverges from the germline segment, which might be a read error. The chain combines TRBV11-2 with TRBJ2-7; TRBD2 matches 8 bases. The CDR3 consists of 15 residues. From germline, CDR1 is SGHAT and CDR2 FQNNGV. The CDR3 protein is CASSLGSGSRHEQYF. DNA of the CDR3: TGTGCCAGCAGTTTAGGGAGCGGGAGCCGGCACGAGCAGTACTTC. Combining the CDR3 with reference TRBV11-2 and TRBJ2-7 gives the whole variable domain EAGVAQSPRYKIIEKRQSVAFWCNPISGHATLYWYQQILGQGPKLLIQFQNNGVVDDSQLPKDRFSAERLKGVDSTLKIQPAKLEDSAVYLCASSLGSGSRHEQYFGPGTRLTVT.

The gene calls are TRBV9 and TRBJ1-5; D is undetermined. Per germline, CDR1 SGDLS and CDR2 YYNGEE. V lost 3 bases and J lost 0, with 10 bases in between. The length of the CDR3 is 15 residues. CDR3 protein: CASSASGLSNQPQHF. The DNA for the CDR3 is TGTGCCAGCAGCGCCTCTGGGCTTAGCAATCAGCCCCAGCATTTT.

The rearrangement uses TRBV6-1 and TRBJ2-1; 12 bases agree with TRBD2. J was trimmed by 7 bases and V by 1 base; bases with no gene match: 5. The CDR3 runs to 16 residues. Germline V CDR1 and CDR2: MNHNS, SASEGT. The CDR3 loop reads CASSEGPLAGGNEQFF. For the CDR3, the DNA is TGTGCCAGCAGTGAAGGCCCCCTAGCGGGGGGGAATGAGCAGTTCTTC.

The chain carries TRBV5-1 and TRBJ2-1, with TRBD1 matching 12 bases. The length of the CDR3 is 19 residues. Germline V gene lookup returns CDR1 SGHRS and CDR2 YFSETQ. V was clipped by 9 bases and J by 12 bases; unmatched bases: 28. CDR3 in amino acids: CATHPGTGGLAGPLGGQFF. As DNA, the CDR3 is TGCGCCACCCACCCCGGGACAGGGGGCCTAGCGGGCCCCCTGGGGGGGCAGTTCTTC.

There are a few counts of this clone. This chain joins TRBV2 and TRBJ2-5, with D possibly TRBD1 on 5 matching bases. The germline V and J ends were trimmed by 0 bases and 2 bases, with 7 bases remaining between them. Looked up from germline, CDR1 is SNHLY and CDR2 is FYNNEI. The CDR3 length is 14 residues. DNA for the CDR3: TGTGCCAGCAGTGAAGCGACAGTTCAAGAGACCCAGTACTTC. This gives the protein CASSEATVQETQYF.

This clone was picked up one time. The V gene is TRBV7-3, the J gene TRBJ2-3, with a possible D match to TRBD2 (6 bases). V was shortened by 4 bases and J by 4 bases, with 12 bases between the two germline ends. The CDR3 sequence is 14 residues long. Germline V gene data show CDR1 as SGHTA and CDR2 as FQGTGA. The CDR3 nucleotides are TGTGCCAGCAGCTCTGAGCGGGCGGCAGATACGCAGTATTTT. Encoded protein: CASSSERAADTQYF.

The DNA of the CDR3 is TGTGCCAGCAGCCCACAGGGGTTCACTAATGAAAAACTGTTTTTT. It codes for CASSPQGFTNEKLFF. The chain carries TRBV7-8 and TRBJ1-4; 7 positions match TRBD1. This CDR3 spans 15 amino acids. The V gene end was trimmed by 5 bases and the J gene end by 2 bases; junction bases not matched to a gene: 5. The V gene's germline CDR1 is SGHVS and CDR2 FQNEAQ.

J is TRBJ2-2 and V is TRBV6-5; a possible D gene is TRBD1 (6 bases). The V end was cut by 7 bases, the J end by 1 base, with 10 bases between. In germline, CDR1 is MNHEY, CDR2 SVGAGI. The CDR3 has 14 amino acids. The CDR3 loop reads CASTPDRNTGELFF. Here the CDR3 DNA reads TGTGCCAGCACCCCGGACAGGAACACCGGGGAGCTGTTTTTT.

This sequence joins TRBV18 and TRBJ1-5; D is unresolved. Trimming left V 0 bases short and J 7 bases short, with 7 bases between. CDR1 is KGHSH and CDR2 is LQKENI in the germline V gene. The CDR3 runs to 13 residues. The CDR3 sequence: CASSPPGVQPQHF. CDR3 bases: TGTGCCAGCTCACCACCCGGGGTCCAGCCCCAGCATTTT.

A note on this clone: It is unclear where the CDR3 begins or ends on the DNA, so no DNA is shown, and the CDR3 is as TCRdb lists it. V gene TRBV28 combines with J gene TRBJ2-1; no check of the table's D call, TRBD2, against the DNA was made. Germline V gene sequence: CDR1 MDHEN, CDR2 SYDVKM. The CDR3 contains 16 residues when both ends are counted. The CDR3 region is CASSTSWGDFRDEQFF.

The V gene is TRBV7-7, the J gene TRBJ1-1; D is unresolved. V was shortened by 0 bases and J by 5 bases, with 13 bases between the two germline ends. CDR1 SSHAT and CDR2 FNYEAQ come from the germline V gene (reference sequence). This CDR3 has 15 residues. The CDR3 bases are TGTGCCAGCAGCTTAGCAAACCCACTAAGGACTGAAGCTTTCTTT. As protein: CASSLANPLRTEAFF.

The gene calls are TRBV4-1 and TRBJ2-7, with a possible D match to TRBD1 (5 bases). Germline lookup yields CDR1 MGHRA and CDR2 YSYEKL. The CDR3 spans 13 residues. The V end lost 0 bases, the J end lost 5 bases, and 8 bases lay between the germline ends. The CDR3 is CASSQDQGNEQYF. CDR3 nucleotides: TGCGCCAGCAGCCAAGATCAGGGAAACGAGCAGTACTTC.

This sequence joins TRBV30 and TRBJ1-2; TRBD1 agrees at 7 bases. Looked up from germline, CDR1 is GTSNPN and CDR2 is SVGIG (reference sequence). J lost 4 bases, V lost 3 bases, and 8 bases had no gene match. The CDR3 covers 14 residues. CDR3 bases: TGTGCCTGGAGGCCCACAGGGGCCGTCTATGGCTACACCTTC. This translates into CAWRPTGAVYGYTF.